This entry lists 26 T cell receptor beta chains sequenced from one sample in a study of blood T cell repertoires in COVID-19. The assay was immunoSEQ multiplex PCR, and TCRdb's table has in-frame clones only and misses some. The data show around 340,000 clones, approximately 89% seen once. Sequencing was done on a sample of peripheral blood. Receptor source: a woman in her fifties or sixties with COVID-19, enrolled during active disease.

This chain's CDR3 is CASSRPRGNTEAFF. CDR3 coding DNA: TGTGCCAGCAGTAGGCCGAGAGGGAACACTGAAGCTTTCTTT. J is TRBJ1-1 and V is TRBV28, with D unclear. The V and J ends lost 5 bases and 1 base respectively, with 11 bases between them. The CDR3 is made up of 14 amino acids. Per the germline V gene, CDR1 is MDHEN and CDR2 is SYDVKM.

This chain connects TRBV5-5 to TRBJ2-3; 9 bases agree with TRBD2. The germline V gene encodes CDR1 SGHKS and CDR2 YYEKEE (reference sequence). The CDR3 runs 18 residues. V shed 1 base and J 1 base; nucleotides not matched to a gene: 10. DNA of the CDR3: TGTGCCAGCAGCTTGCGGAGCGGGGGGACTATTGGCACAGATACGCAGTATTTT. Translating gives CASSLRSGGTIGTDTQYF.

CDR3 coding DNA: TGTGCCAGCAGTTACTCGCGGGACACTGAAGCTTTCTTT. Encoded protein: CASSYSRDTEAFF. V gene TRBV6-5 combines with J gene TRBJ1-1; D remains unclear. CDR1 and CDR2 from the germline V gene are MNHEY and SVGAGI. Between the trimmed V and J ends, which lost 0 bases and 3 bases, there was a span of 5 bases. The CDR3 extends over 13 amino acids.

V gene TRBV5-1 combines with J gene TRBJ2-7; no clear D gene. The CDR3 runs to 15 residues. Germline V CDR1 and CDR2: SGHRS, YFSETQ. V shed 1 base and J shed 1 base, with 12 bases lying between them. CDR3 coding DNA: TGCGCCAGCAGCTTGTGGATGAGCGATTCCTACGAGCAGTACTTC. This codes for CASSLWMSDSYEQYF. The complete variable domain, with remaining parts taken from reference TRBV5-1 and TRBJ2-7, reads KAGVTQTPRYLIKTRGQQVTLSCSPISGHRSVSWYQQTPGQGLQFLFEYFSETQRNKGNFPGRFSGRQFSNSRSEMNVSTLELGDSALYLCASSLWMSDSYEQYFGPGTRLTVT.

In DNA form, the CDR3 reads TGTGCCAGCAGCGGCCGGGACAGGGTCCAGTATGGCTACACCTTC. Amino acid sequence: CASSGRDRVQYGYTF. V gene TRBV7-9 combines with J gene TRBJ1-2; 9 bases fit TRBD1. CDR1 and CDR2 from the germline V gene are SEHNR and FQNEAQ (reference sequence). This CDR3 has 15 amino acids. Trimming at V came to 5 bases and at J to 5 bases, leaving 9 bases not matched to a gene.

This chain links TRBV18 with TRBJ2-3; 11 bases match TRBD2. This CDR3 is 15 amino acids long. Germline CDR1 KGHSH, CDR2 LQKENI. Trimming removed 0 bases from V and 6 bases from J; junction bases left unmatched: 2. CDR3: CASSPPASGGDTQYF. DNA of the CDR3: TGTGCCAGCTCACCACCGGCTAGCGGGGGGGATACGCAGTATTTT.

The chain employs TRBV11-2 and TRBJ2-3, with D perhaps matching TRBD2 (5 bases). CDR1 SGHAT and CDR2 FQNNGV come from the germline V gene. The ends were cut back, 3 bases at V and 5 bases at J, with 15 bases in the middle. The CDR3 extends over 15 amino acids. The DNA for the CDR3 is TGTGCCAGCAGCTTCTTCAGCCCGGCGGGAGATACGCAGTATTTT. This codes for CASSFFSPAGDTQYF.

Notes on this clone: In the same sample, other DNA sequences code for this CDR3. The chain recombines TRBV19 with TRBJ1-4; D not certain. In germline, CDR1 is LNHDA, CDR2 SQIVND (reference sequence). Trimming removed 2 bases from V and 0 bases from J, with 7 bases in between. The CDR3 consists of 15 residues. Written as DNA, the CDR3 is TGTGCCAGTAGTATATCGGGTGCAACTAATGAAAAACTGTTTTTT. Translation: CASSISGATNEKLFF. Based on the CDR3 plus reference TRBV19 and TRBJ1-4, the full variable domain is DGGITQSPKYLFRKEGQNVTLSCEQNLNHDAMYWYRQDPGQGLRLIYYSQIVNDFQKGDIAEGYSVSREKKESFPLTVTSAQKNPTAFYLCASSISGATNEKLFFGSGTQLSVL.

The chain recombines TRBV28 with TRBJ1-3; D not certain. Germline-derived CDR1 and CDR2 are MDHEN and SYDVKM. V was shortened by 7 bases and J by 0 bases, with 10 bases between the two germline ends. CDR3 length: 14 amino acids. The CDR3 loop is CASIEGSSGNTIYF. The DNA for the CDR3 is TGTGCCAGCATTGAGGGAAGCTCTGGAAACACCATATATTTT.

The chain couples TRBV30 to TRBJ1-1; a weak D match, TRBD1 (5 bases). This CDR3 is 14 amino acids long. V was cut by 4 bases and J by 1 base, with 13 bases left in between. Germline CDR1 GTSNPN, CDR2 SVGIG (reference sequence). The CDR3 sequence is CAWKMETENTEAFF. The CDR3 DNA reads TGTGCCTGGAAGATGGAGACAGAGAACACTGAAGCTTTCTTT.

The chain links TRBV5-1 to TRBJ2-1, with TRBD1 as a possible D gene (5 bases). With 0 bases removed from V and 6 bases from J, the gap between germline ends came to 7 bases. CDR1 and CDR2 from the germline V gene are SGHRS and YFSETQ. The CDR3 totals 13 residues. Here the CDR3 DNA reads TGCGCCAGCAGCTTGGTAGGGGCCAATGAGCAGTTCTTC. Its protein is CASSLVGANEQFF.

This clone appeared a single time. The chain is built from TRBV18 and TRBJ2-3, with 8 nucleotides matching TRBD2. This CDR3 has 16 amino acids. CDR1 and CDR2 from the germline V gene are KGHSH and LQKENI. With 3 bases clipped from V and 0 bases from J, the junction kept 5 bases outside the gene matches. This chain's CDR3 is CASSPLAGASTDTQYF. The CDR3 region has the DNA TGTGCCAGCTCACCCCTAGCGGGTGCTAGCACAGATACGCAGTATTTT.

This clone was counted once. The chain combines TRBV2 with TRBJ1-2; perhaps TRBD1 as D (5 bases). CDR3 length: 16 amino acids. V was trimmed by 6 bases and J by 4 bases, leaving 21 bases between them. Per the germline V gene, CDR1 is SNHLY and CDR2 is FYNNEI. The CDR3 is CASRKFFVGQGYGYTF. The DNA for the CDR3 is TGTGCCAGCAGGAAGTTCTTCGTTGGGCAGGGCTATGGCTACACCTTC.

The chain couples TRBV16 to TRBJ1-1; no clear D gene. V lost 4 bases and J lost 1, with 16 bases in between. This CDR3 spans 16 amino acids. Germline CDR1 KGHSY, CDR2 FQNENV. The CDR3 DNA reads TGTGCCAGCAGCCCCACCCTGGGCGATGGGAACACTGAAGCTTTCTTT. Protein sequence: CASSPTLGDGNTEAFF. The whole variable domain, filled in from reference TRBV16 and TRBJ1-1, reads GEEVAQTPKHLVRGEGQKAKLYCAPIKGHSYVFWYQQVLKNEFKFLISFQNENVFDETGMPKERFSAKCLPNSPCSLEIQATKLEDSAVYFCASSPTLGDGNTEAFFGQGTRLTVV.

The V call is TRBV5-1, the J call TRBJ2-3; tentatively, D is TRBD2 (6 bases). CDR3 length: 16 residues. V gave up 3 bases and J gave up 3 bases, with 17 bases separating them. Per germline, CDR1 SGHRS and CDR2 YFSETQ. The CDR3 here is CASSSRGRDLTDTQYF. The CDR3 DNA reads TGCGCCAGCAGCTCTCGCGGGCGGGACCTAACAGATACGCAGTATTTT.

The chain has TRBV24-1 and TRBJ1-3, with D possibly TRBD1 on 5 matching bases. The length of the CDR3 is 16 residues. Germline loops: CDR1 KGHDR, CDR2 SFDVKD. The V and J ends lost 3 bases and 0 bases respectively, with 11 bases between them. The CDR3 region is CATSDPLRGSGNTIYF. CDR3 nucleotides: TGTGCCACCAGTGATCCCCTTAGGGGCTCTGGAAACACCATATATTTT.

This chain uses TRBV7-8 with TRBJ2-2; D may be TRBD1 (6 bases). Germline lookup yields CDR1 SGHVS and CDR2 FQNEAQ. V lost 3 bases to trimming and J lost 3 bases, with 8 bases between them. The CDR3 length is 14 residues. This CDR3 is CASSFRGDTGELFF. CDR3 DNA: TGTGCCAGCAGCTTCAGGGGTGACACCGGGGAGCTGTTTTTT.

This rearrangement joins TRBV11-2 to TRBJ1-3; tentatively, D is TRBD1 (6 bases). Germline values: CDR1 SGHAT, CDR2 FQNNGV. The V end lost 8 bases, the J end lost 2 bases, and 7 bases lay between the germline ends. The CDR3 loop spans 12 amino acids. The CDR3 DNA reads TGTGCCAGCGCAGGGGCTGGAAACACCATATATTTT. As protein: CASAGAGNTIYF. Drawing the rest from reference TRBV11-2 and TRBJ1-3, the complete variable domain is EAGVAQSPRYKIIEKRQSVAFWCNPISGHATLYWYQQILGQGPKLLIQFQNNGVVDDSQLPKDRFSAERLKGVDSTLKIQPAKLEDSAVYLCASAGAGNTIYFGEGSWLTVV.

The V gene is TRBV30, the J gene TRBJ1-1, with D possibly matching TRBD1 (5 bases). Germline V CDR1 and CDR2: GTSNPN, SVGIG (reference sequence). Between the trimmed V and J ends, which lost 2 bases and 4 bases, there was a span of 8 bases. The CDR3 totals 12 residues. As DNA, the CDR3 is TGTGCCTGGAGTATGGACACCACTGAAGCTTTCTTT. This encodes CAWSMDTTEAFF.

CDR3 in amino acids: CASSLDSPSTVSNSPLHF. The DNA of the CDR3 is TGTGCCAGCAGCTTAGATTCCCCCTCGACAGTATCGAATTCACCCCTCCACTTT. The chain carries TRBV11-2 and TRBJ1-6; D possibly corresponds to TRBD1 (5 bases). Germline CDR1 and CDR2: SGHAT and FQNNGV. V shed 0 bases and J shed 7 bases, with 19 bases lying between them. The CDR3 is 18 amino acids.

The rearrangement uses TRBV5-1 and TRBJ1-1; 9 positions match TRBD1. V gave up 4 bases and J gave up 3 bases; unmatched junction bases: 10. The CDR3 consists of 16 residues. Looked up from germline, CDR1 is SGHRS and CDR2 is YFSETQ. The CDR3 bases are TGCGCCAGCAGCACAGGGGGCCAACGGGGCCACACTGAAGCTTTCTTT. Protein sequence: CASSTGGQRGHTEAFF.

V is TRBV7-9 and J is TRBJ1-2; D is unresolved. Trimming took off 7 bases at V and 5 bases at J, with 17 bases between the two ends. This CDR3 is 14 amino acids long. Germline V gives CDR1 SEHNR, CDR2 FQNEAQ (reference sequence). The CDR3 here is CASTANLLGYGYTF. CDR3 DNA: TGTGCCAGCACAGCGAACCTCCTTGGTTATGGCTACACCTTC. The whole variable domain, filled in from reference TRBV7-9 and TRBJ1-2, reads DTGVSQNPRHKITKRGQNVTFRCDPISEHNRLYWYRQTLGQGPEFLTYFQNEAQLEKSRLLSDRFSAERPKGSFSTLEIQRTEQGDSAMYLCASTANLLGYGYTFGSGTRLTVV.

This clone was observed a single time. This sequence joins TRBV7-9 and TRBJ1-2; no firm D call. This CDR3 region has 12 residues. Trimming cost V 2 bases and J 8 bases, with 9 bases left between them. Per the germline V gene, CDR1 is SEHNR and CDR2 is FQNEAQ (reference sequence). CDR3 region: CASSLTLEGYTF. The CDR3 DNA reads TGTGCCAGCAGCTTAACCCTAGAAGGCTACACCTTC. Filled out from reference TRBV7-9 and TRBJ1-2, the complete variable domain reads DTGVSQNPRHKITKRGQNVTFRCDPISEHNRLYWYRQTLGQGPEFLTYFQNEAQLEKSRLLSDRFSAERPKGSFSTLEIQRTEQGDSAMYLCASSLTLEGYTFGSGTRLTVV.

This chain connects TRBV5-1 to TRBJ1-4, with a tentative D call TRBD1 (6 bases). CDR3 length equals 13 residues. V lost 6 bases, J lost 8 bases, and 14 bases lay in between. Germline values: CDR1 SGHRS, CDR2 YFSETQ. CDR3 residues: CASKSQRGEKLFF. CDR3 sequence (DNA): TGCGCCAGCAAATCGCAGAGGGGGGAAAAACTGTTTTTT.

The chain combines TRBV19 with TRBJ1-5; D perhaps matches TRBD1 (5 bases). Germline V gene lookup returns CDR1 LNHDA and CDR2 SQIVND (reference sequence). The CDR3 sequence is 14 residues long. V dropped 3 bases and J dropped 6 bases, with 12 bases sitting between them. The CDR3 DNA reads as TGTGCCAGTAGTATCGCAGGGAAGGGTCAGCCCCAGCATTTT. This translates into CASSIAGKGQPQHF.

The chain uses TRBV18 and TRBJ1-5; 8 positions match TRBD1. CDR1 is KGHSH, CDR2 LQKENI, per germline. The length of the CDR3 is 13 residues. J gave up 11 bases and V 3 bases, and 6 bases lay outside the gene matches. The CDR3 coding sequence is TGTGCCAGCTCACCCTCCTCGGACAGGGCCCAGCATTTT. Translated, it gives CASSPSSDRAQHF. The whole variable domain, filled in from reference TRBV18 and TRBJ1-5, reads NAGVMQNPRHLVRRRGQEARLRCSPMKGHSHVYWYRQLPEEGLKFMVYLQKENIIDESGMPKERFSAEFPKEGPSILRIQQVVRGDSAAYFCASSPSSDRAQHFGDGTRLSIL.